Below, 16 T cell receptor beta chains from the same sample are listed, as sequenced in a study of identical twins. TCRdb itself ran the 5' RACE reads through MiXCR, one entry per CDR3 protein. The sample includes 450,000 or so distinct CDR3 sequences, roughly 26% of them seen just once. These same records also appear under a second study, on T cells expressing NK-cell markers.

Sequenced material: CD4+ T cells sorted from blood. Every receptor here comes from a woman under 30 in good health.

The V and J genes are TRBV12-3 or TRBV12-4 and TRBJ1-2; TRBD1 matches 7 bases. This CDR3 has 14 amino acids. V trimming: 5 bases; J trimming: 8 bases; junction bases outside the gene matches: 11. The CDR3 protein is CASSPPGQWDGYTF. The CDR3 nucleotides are TGTGCCAGCAGTCCGCCGGGACAGTGGGACGGCTACACCTTC.

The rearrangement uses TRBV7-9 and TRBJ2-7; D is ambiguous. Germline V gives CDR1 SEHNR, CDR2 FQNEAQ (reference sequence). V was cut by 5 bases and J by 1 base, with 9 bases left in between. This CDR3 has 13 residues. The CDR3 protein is CASSASRSYEQYF. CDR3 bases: TGTGCCAGCAGCGCTTCGCGGTCCTACGAGCAGTACTTC. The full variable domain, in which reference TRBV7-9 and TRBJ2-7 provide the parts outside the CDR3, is DTGVSQNPRHKITKRGQNVTFRCDPISEHNRLYWYRQTLGQGPEFLTYFQNEAQLEKSRLLSDRFSAERPKGSFSTLEIQRTEQGDSAMYLCASSASRSYEQYFGPGTRLTVT.

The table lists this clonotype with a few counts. The DNA for the CDR3 is TGCGCCAGCAGTCGAAAGCGGGATACTAGCGGTGAGCAGTTCTTC. It codes for CASSRKRDTSGEQFF. The chain uses TRBV5-1 and TRBJ2-1; TRBD2 agrees at 8 bases. Germline V CDR1 and CDR2: SGHRS, YFSETQ. The V gene end was trimmed by 5 bases and the J gene end by 9 bases; junction bases not matched to a gene: 13. This CDR3 comprises 15 residues.

DNA of the CDR3: TGTGCCATCAGCGGGACTAGCTCTACAGATACGCAGTATTTT. Translating it yields CAISGTSSTDTQYF. This chain connects TRBV10-3 to TRBJ2-3; 9 positions agree with TRBD2. Germline CDR1 reads ENHRY; CDR2 reads SYGVKD. Trimming took 6 bases from V and 3 from J; bases not matched to a gene: 4. There are 14 residues in the CDR3.

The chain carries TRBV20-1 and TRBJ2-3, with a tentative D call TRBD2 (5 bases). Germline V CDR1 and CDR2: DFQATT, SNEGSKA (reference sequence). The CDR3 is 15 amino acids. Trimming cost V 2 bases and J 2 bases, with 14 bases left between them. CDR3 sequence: CSARQNRGNTDTQYF. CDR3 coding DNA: TGCAGTGCTAGACAAAACCGGGGAAACACAGATACGCAGTATTTT.

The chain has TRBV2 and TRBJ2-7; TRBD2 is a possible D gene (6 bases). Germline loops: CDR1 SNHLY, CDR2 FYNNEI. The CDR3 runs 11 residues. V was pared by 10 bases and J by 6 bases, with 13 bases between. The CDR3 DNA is TGTGCCACCCGGAGCGGGCTCGAGCAGTACTTC. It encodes CATRSGLEQYF.

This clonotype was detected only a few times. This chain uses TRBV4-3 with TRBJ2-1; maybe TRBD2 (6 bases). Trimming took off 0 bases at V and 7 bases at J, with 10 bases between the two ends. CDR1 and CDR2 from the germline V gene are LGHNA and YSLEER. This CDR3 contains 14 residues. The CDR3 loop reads CASSQDEAGNEQFF. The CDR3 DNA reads TGCGCCAGCAGCCAAGACGAGGCGGGGAATGAGCAGTTCTTC.

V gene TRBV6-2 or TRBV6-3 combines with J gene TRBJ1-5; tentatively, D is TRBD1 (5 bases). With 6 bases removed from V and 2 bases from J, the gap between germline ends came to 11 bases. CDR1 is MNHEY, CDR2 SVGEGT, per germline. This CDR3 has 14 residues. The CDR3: CASRLRGGNQPQHF. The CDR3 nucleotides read TGTGCCAGCAGACTACGAGGGGGCAATCAGCCCCAGCATTTT.

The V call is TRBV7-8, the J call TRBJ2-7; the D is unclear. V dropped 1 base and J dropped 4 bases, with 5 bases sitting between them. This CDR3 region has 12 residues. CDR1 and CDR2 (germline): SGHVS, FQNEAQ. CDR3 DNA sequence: TGTGCCAGCAGCTTAGTGGAATACGAGCAGTACTTC. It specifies CASSLVEYEQYF.

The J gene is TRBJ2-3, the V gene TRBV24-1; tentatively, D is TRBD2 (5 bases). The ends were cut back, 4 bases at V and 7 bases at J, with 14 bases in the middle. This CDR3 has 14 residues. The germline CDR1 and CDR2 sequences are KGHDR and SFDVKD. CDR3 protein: CATSEAGVENTQYF. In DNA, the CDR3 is TGTGCCACCAGTGAAGCCGGGGTTGAAAATACGCAGTATTTT.

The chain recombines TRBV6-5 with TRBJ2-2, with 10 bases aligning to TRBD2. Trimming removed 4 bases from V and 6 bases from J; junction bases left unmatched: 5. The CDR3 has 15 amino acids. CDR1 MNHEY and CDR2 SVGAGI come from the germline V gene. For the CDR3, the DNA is TGTGCCAGCAGTTCTAGCGGGAGAAATGCCGGGGAGCTGTTTTTT. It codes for CASSSSGRNAGELFF.

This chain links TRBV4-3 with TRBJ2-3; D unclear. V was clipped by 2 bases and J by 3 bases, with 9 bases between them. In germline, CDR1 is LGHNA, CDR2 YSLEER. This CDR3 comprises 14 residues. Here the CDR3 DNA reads TGCGCCAGCAGCCAAAGGTCTTTAACAGATACGCAGTATTTT. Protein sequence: CASSQRSLTDTQYF.

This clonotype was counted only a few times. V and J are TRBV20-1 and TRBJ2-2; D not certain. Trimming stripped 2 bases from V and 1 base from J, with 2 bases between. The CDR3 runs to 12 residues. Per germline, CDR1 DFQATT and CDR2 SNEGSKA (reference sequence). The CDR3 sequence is CSARRNTGELFF. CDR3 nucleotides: TGCAGTGCTAGAAGGAACACCGGGGAGCTGTTTTTT.

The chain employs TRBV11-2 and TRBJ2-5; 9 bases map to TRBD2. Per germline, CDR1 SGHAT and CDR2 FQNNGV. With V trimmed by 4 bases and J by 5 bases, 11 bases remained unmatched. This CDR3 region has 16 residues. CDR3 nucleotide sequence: TGTGCCAGCAGCTATCAAGCGGGGGGCCTGAGGGAGACCCAGTACTTC. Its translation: CASSYQAGGLRETQYF. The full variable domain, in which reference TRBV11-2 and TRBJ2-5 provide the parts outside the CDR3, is EAGVAQSPRYKIIEKRQSVAFWCNPISGHATLYWYQQILGQGPKLLIQFQNNGVVDDSQLPKDRFSAERLKGVDSTLKIQPAKLEDSAVYLCASSYQAGGLRETQYFGPGTRLLVL.

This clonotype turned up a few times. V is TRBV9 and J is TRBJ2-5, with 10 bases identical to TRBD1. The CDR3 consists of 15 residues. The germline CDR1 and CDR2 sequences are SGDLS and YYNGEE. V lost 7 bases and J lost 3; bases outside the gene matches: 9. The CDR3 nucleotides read TGTGCCAGCTCAAAAACCGGGACAGGGGAAGAGACCCAGTACTTC. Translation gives CASSKTGTGEETQYF.

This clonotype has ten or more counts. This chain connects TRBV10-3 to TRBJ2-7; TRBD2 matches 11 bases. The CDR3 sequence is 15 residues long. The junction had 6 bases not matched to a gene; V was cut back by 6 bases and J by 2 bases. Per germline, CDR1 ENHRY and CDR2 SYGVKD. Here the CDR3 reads CAIRTSGAAPYEQYF. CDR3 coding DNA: TGTGCCATCAGGACTAGCGGGGCAGCCCCCTACGAGCAGTACTTC.